Listed below are T cell receptor beta chains from one sample, sequenced in a study of shared clonotypes between healthy human individuals. Clones were read by immunoSEQ multiplex PCR, and TCRdb kept only the in-frame ones, dropping some. The profile shows some 2,100,000 clones, 90% to 96% of them singletons. The sequenced material came from naive CD4+ T cells sorted from blood. The source is a man between 18 and 35 years old in good health. The CDR3 runs from the conserved cysteine through the conserved F or W. The order of the fields is clone size, D gene, V gene, J gene, CDR3 protein, CDR3 DNA. D genes are given only for firm matches. Size values are once, few and many counts, or a class for expanded clones, and some rows have none.

NA	NA	TRBV2	TRBJ2-3	CASSEVRGGTDTQYF	TGTGCCAGCAGTGAAGTTCGGGGTGGCACAGATACGCAGTATTTT
NA	TRBD2	TRBV10-3	TRBJ2-7	CAISPGTSGGQYEQYF	TGTGCCATCAGTCCCGGGACTAGCGGGGGGCAGTACGAGCAGTACTTC
NA	TRBD1	TRBV7-9	TRBJ2-1	CASSPRGGTGYYNEQFF	TGTGCCAGCAGCCCAAGGGGAGGGACAGGGTACTACAATGAGCAGTTCTTC
few	NA	TRBV7-8	TRBJ2-1	CASSLEWVSVYNEQFF	TGTGCCAGCAGCTTAGAATGGGTTAGCGTTTACAATGAGCAGTTCTTC
NA	TRBD2	TRBV5-1	TRBJ2-7	CASSGVGGKLDEQYF	TGCGCCAGCAGCGGAGTGGGAGGGAAGCTGGACGAGCAGTACTTC
NA	NA	TRBV5-8	TRBJ1-5	CASSLVGRGNQPQHF	TGTGCCAGCAGCTTGGTAGGCAGGGGCAATCAGCCCCAGCATTTT
NA	TRBD1	TRBV19	TRBJ1-2	CASTPSPGQTPGGYGYTF	TGTGCCAGTACCCCATCTCCGGGACAGACCCCTGGCGGCTATGGCTACACCTTC
NA	NA	TRBV5-4	TRBJ1-2	CASSLEGLYGYTF	TGTGCCAGCAGCTTGGAGGGGTTGTATGGCTACACCTTC
NA	NA	TRBV2	TRBJ2-1	CASSAMSLAGSYNEQFF	TGTGCCAGCAGTGCTATGAGTCTAGCAGGCTCCTACAATGAGCAGTTCTTC
NA	NA	TRBV21-1	TRBJ2-3	CASSKKGRQGPTDTQYF	TGTGCCAGCAGCAAAAAGGGTCGACAGGGACCCACAGATACGCAGTATTTT
NA	TRBD2	TRBV10-2	TRBJ2-7	CASSESGGGLYEQYF	TGCGCCAGCAGTGAGTCCGGGGGAGGGCTCTACGAGCAGTACTTC
NA	TRBD2	TRBV19	TRBJ2-7	CASSMSGLARDSYEQYF	TGTGCCAGTAGTATGTCGGGACTAGCGCGCGACTCCTACGAGCAGTACTTC
once	NA	TRBV30	TRBJ1-2	CAWELHGNYGYTF	TGTGCCTGGGAACTTCACGGGAACTATGGCTACACCTTC
once	NA	TRBV18	TRBJ2-1	CASSPAGRDEQFF	TGTGCCAGCTCACCCGCGGGCCGTGATGAGCAGTTCTTC
NA	TRBD1	TRBV7-2	TRBJ1-4	CASSLLKTGSEKLFF	TGTGCCAGCAGCCTCCTAAAGACAGGGAGTGAAAAACTGTTTTTT
NA	NA	TRBV7-9	TRBJ1-2	CASSLVAGGSGYTF	TGTGCCAGCAGCTTAGTTGCGGGGGGCTCGGGCTACACCTTC
NA	NA	TRBV9	TRBJ2-3	CASSPHPYADTQYF	TGTGCCAGCAGCCCCCACCCTTACGCAGATACGCAGTATTTT
NA	NA	TRBV4-1	TRBJ2-7	CASSRDPNSYEQYF	TGCGCCAGCAGCCGGGACCCCAACTCCTACGAGCAGTACTTC
NA	NA	TRBV6-1	TRBJ2-1	CASSDIGSEQFF	TGTGCCAGCAGTGACATCGGTAGTGAGCAGTTCTTC
few	NA	TRBV11-2	TRBJ2-2	CASSLGYGELFF	TGTGCCAGCAGCTTAGGCTACGGGGAGCTGTTTTTT
NA	NA	TRBV27	TRBJ1-3	CASSLSSGNTIYF	TGTGCCAGCAGCCTGAGCTCTGGAAACACCATATATTTT
NA	TRBD1	TRBV19	TRBJ2-7	CASSRQGVHEQYF	TGTGCCAGTAGCAGACAGGGGGTCCACGAGCAGTACTTC
NA	TRBD1	TRBV6-1	TRBJ1-3	CASSGQGNSGNTIYF	TGTGCCAGCAGTGGACAGGGGAACAGTGGAAACACCATATATTTT
NA	NA	TRBV10-3	TRBJ2-2	CAIKKSLNTGELFF	TGTGCCATCAAGAAGAGCCTGAACACCGGGGAGCTGTTTTTT
NA	NA	TRBV5-4	TRBJ1-3	CASSRDSAGNTIYF	TGTGCCAGCAGTCGGGACTCTGCTGGAAACACCATATATTTT
NA	NA	TRBV6-4	TRBJ1-2	CASIKYKGSEYGYTF	TGTGCCAGCATAAAATACAAGGGGTCGGAATATGGCTACACCTTC
once	TRBD1	TRBV29-1	TRBJ2-2	CSVYGTGATGELFF	TGCAGCGTCTACGGGACAGGGGCCACCGGGGAGCTGTTTTTT
NA	TRBD2	TRBV18	TRBJ2-7	CATAPAGYSYEQYF	TGTGCCACCGCCCCAGCGGGGTACTCCTACGAGCAGTACTTC
once	NA	TRBV30	TRBJ2-2	CAWSQGGRELFF	TGTGCCTGGAGCCAGGGGGGGCGGGAGCTGTTTTTT
NA	NA	TRBV30	TRBJ1-4	CAWSPRAHEKLFF	TGTGCCTGGAGTCCCCGTGCCCATGAAAAACTGTTTTTT
NA	NA	TRBV5-6	TRBJ1-6	CASSGLQGEYNSPLHF	TGTGCCAGCAGCGGATTACAGGGAGAGTATAATTCACCCCTCCACTTT
NA	TRBD1	TRBV19	TRBJ1-4	CASSVTGIGEKLFF	TGTGCCAGTAGTGTGACAGGGATTGGGGAAAAACTGTTTTTT
NA	NA	TRBV5-1	TRBJ1-2	CASSSTQGTYGYTF	TGCGCCAGCAGCTCGACACAGGGCACCTATGGCTACACCTTC
NA	NA	TRBV10-2	TRBJ2-5	CASRGSQETQYF	TGCGCCAGTCGGGGCAGCCAAGAGACCCAGTACTTC
NA	TRBD2	TRBV5-4	TRBJ2-5	CASSLGGLAGGAETQYF	TGTGCCAGCAGCTTGGGGGGGTTAGCGGGAGGCGCAGAGACCCAGTACTTC
once	NA	TRBV10-3	TRBJ1-1	CAISEHVDLEAFF	TGTGCCATCAGTGAACATGTGGATCTTGAAGCTTTCTTT
NA	NA	TRBV6-5	TRBJ1-6	CASSYAGERSPLHF	TGTGCCAGCAGTTACGCAGGGGAGAGGTCACCCCTCCACTTT
few	TRBD1	TRBV19	TRBJ1-1	CASSSYNRGNTEAFF	TGTGCCAGTTCATCATACAACAGGGGAAACACTGAAGCTTTCTTT
NA	NA	TRBV10-2	TRBJ2-7	CASSDRYLGAGVYEQYF	TGCGCCAGCAGTGATCGATACTTGGGAGCAGGGGTCTACGAGCAGTACTTC
NA	NA	TRBV11-2	TRBJ1-6	CASSIQGYNSPLHF	TGTGCCAGCAGCATACAGGGTTACAATTCACCCCTCCACTTT
NA	NA	TRBV21-1	TRBJ2-3	CASRRAKDTQYF	TGTGCCAGCCGCAGGGCGAAAGATACGCAGTATTTT
NA	NA	TRBV5-1	TRBJ2-7	CASSFLSSYEQYF	TGCGCCAGCAGCTTCTTGAGCTCCTACGAGCAGTACTTC
NA	TRBD1	TRBV5-1	TRBJ2-7	CASSAGTGYEQYF	TGCGCCAGCAGCGCCGGGACAGGGTACGAGCAGTACTTC
NA	TRBD2	TRBV10-3	TRBJ2-1	CAISEYAVAGNEQFF	TGTGCCATCAGTGAGTACGCGGTAGCGGGCAATGAGCAGTTCTTC
NA	NA	TRBV7-2	TRBJ1-1	CASSPASRVTEAFF	TGTGCCAGCAGCCCGGCAAGCAGGGTTACTGAAGCTTTCTTT
NA	NA	TRBV30	TRBJ2-7	CAWSVRRNKEEQYF	TGTGCCTGGAGTGTCAGGCGGAATAAGGAAGAGCAGTACTTC
NA	NA	TRBV5-6	TRBJ2-6	CASSSLGSGANVLTF	TGTGCCAGCAGCTCCCTGGGATCTGGGGCCAACGTCCTGACTTTC
NA	NA	TRBV10-3	TRBJ1-5	CAISEDTVNQPQHF	TGTGCCATCAGTGAAGATACAGTCAATCAGCCCCAGCATTTT
once	NA	TRBV6-6	TRBJ2-7	CASSYEKRGYEQYF	TGTGCCAGCAGTTACGAGAAGAGGGGCTACGAGCAGTACTTC
NA	NA	TRBV19	TRBJ1-2	CATSRPPYGYTF	TGTGCCACCAGCAGACCGCCCTATGGCTACACCTTC
NA	NA	TRBV30	TRBJ1-5	CAWRIRTTWERSPQHF	TGTGCCTGGAGGATCCGGACAACTTGGGAGCGGTCCCCCCAGCATTTT
NA	TRBD1	TRBV11-2	TRBJ2-7	CASRTTTFDRAYSYEQYF	TGTGCCAGCAGAACTACAACATTCGACAGGGCATACTCCTACGAGCAGTACTTC
NA	TRBD2	TRBV27	TRBJ2-7	CASSLKASGGSSSYEQYF	TGTGCCAGCAGTTTAAAGGCTAGCGGGGGGTCGAGCTCCTACGAGCAGTACTTC